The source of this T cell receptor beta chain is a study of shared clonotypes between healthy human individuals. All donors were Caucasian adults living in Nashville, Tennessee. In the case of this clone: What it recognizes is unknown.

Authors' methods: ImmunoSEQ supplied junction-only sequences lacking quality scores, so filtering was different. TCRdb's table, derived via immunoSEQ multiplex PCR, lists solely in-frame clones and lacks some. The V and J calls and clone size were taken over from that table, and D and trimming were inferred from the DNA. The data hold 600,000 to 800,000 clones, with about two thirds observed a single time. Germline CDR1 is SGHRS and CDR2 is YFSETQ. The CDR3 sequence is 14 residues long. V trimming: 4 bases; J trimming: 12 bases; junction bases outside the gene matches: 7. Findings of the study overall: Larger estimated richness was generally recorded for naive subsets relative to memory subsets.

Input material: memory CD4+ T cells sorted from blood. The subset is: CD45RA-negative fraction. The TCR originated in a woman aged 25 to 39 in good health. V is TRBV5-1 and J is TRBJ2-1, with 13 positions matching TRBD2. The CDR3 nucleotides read TGCGCCAGCAGCCCCGGGACTAGCGGGATTTCGCAGTTCTTC. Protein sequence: CASSPGTSGISQFF.